Below, 29 T cell receptor beta chains from the same sample are listed, as sequenced in a study of CD8+ T cells in alopecia areata. As for treatment: oral pan-JAK inhibitor, 5-10 mg twice daily. Extraction and reverse transcription of RNA yielded cDNA as the sequencing template. The protocol was immunoSEQ multiplex PCR, while the TCRdb copy is restricted to in-frame clones and leaves out a portion. The table includes about 210,000 clones, more than 30% detected once. Sequences were derived from CD4+ T cells sorted from blood, sampled at approximately week 34, from a patient treated with tofacitinib. Source of these receptors: a human donor with alopecia areata.

This clone was detected only a few times. The chain links TRBV5-1 to TRBJ1-4; no clear D gene. The CDR3 extends over 14 amino acids. CDR1 and CDR2 from the germline V gene are SGHRS and YFSETQ. The V end lost 4 bases, the J end lost 5 bases, and 12 bases lay between the germline ends. The CDR3 sequence: CASSLRIANEKLFF. CDR3 in DNA: TGCGCCAGCAGCCTCCGGATAGCGAATGAAAAACTGTTTTTT. The whole variable domain, remainder taken from reference TRBV5-1 and TRBJ1-4, is KAGVTQTPRYLIKTRGQQVTLSCSPISGHRSVSWYQQTPGQGLQFLFEYFSETQRNKGNFPGRFSGRQFSNSRSEMNVSTLELGDSALYLCASSLRIANEKLFFGSGTQLSVL.

This chain joins TRBV5-1 and TRBJ2-2; possibly TRBD1 for D (5 bases). The CDR3 covers 13 residues. Germline lookup yields CDR1 SGHRS and CDR2 YFSETQ. Trimming shortened V by 2 bases and J by 5 bases, and 7 bases separated the two germline ends. Here the CDR3 reads CASSLGQTGELFF. As DNA, the CDR3 is TGCGCCAGCAGCTTAGGACAAACCGGGGAGCTGTTTTTT.

V gene TRBV7-8 combines with J gene TRBJ2-2; unclear D gene. Germline-derived CDR1 and CDR2 are SGHVS and FQNEAQ. The CDR3 is 12 residues long. With 6 bases removed from V and 6 bases from J, the gap between germline ends came to 8 bases. This chain's CDR3 is CASRKPPGELFF. CDR3 DNA: TGTGCCAGCAGAAAACCCCCCGGGGAGCTGTTTTTT.

This clone was seen only a few times. The V and J genes are TRBV19 and TRBJ1-1; unclear D gene. V lost 1 base to trimming and J lost 2 bases, with 8 bases between them. Germline CDR1 reads LNHDA; CDR2 reads SQIVND (reference sequence). The CDR3 contains 14 residues. CDR3 bases: TGTGCCAGTAGTATAGTGGCAGACAACACTGAAGCTTTCTTT. This translates into CASSIVADNTEAFF.

The V gene is TRBV11-2, the J gene TRBJ1-2; D might be TRBD1 (5 bases). The V and J ends lost 5 bases and 3 bases respectively, with 19 bases between them. CDR3 length: 16 residues. Germline assignment: CDR1 SGHAT and CDR2 FQNNGV. The CDR3 DNA reads as TGTGCCAGCAGCCCCCCGCGGGGGTATACGGACTATGGCTACACCTTC. Protein sequence: CASSPPRGYTDYGYTF.

This clone was counted at least ten times. The chain employs TRBV7-2 and TRBJ1-2; no firm D call. The V gene lost 2 bases and the J gene lost 6 bases, with 7 bases spanning the gap. Germline loops: CDR1 SGHTA, CDR2 FQGNSA. The CDR3 is 12 amino acids. As DNA, the CDR3 is TGTGCCAGCAGCTTATATGGGGATGGCTACACCTTC. Its translation: CASSLYGDGYTF.

In its sample, this clone was seen a few times. This chain uses TRBV30 with TRBJ1-2; D is unclear. CDR1 is GTSNPN and CDR2 is SVGIG in the germline V gene (reference sequence). This CDR3 is 13 amino acids long. Trimming pared 3 bases from V and 2 bases from J, leaving 10 bases between. The CDR3 DNA reads as TGTGCCTGGAGCCTGGGTCGAAACTATGGCTACACCTTC. Translation gives CAWSLGRNYGYTF.

The chain couples TRBV9 to TRBJ2-1; 9 nucleotides agree with TRBD2. CDR1 SGDLS and CDR2 YYNGEE come from the germline V gene. The CDR3 is made up of 16 amino acids. The V segment lost 2 bases and the J segment 4 bases; nucleotides outside the gene matches: 7. CDR3 bases: TGTGCCAGCAGCGTCTGGCGGGAGGGCCCTTACAATGAGCAGTTCTTC. It yields the protein CASSVWREGPYNEQFF.

CDR3 in DNA: TGTGCCAGCAGCTTTACCACAGGGACAGATACGCAGTATTTT. Its translation is CASSFTTGTDTQYF. V and J are TRBV5-5 and TRBJ2-3, with D possibly matching TRBD1 (6 bases). Trimming stripped 2 bases from V and 3 bases from J, with 10 bases between. The CDR3 sequence is 14 residues long. CDR1 SGHKS and CDR2 YYEKEE come from the germline V gene (reference sequence). The full variable domain, rest sourced from reference TRBV5-5 and TRBJ2-3, is DAGVTQSPTHLIKTRGQQVTLRCSPISGHKSVSWYQQVLGQGPQFIFQYYEKEERGRGNFPDRFSARQFPNYSSELNVNALLLGDSALYLCASSFTTGTDTQYFGPGTRLTVL.

This clone was observed a single time. This rearrangement joins TRBV4-2 to TRBJ2-7; 12 bases are a match to TRBD2. The CDR3 length is 15 residues. Germline lookup yields CDR1 LGHNA and CDR2 YNFKEQ. The V segment lost 2 bases and the J segment 4 bases; nucleotides outside the gene matches: 3. The CDR3 sequence is CASSQPGTSGYEQYF. In nucleotides, the CDR3 is TGTGCCAGCAGCCAACCCGGGACTAGCGGGTACGAGCAGTACTTC.

A few counts support this clone. The chain joins TRBV15 to TRBJ2-7; D unclear. This CDR3 comprises 16 residues. V shed 4 bases and J shed 1 base, with 17 bases lying between them. Germline CDR1 is LNHNV and CDR2 is YYDKDF (reference sequence). The CDR3 region has the DNA TGTGCCACCAGCAAAACAGTGGACCATCTATCCTACGAGCAGTACTTC. Protein sequence: CATSKTVDHLSYEQYF.

There are a few counts of this clone. In DNA, the CDR3 is TGCGCCAGCAGCTTGGAATCCGGGGCATCCTACAATGAGCAGTTCTTC. It codes for CASSLESGASYNEQFF. The chain recombines TRBV5-1 with TRBJ2-1; either TRBD1 or TRBD2 may fit D (5 bases each). V was pared by 0 bases and J by 1 base, with 11 bases between. The CDR3 loop spans 16 amino acids. Germline CDR1 and CDR2: SGHRS and YFSETQ.

This clone appeared a few times. This chain connects TRBV6-5 to TRBJ1-5; D might be TRBD1 (5 bases). Germline V gene data show CDR1 as MNHEY and CDR2 as SVGAGI. This CDR3 is built from 14 residues. V shed 6 bases and J shed 9 bases, with 18 bases lying between them. In nucleotides, the CDR3 is TGTGCCAGCAGAGGAGGGACGGGCGGAGGGCCCCAGCATTTT. It translates to CASRGGTGGGPQHF.

This clone was counted only a few times. The chain joins TRBV29-1 to TRBJ1-1, with D possibly TRBD1 on 6 matching bases. The CDR3 is made up of 14 amino acids. V dropped 5 bases and J dropped 0 bases, with 13 bases sitting between them. Germline CDR1 reads SQVTM; CDR2 reads ANQGSEA. The CDR3 loop reads CSVNWGGLNTEAFF. The CDR3 DNA is TGCAGCGTTAATTGGGGGGGCCTGAACACTGAAGCTTTCTTT.

The table lists this clone with a few counts. This chain joins TRBV6-4 and TRBJ2-3; D might be TRBD2 (7 bases). Germline V gives CDR1 MRHNA, CDR2 SNTAGT. Trimming shortened V by 6 bases and J by 0 bases, and 10 bases separated the two germline ends. The length of the CDR3 is 14 residues. CDR3 region: CASSEGGSTDTQYF. In nucleotides, the CDR3 is TGTGCCAGCAGCGAGGGGGGGAGCACAGATACGCAGTATTTT.

CDR3 in DNA: TGTGCCAGCAGCTTAGGATGGGGCTACGAGCAGTACTTC. Encoded protein: CASSLGWGYEQYF. The rearrangement uses TRBV7-8 and TRBJ2-7, with unresolved D. Deletions cut 1 base from V and 3 bases from J, with 7 bases between. Germline values: CDR1 SGHVS, CDR2 FQNEAQ. The CDR3 has 13 amino acids.

The chain uses TRBV2 and TRBJ2-7; D is possibly TRBD1 (5 bases). With 5 bases removed from V and 10 bases from J, the gap between germline ends came to 12 bases. CDR1 and CDR2 from the germline V gene are SNHLY and FYNNEI. The CDR3 sequence is 11 residues long. The CDR3 nucleotides read TGTGCCAGCAGTCCCCAGGGCGGTCAGTACTTC. Protein: CASSPQGGQYF.

The V and J genes are TRBV7-9 and TRBJ2-7; D is possibly TRBD1 (7 bases). CDR1 and CDR2 (germline): SEHNR, FQNEAQ (reference sequence). Trimming shortened V by 3 bases and J by 5 bases, and 20 bases separated the two germline ends. The CDR3 is 16 amino acids. This CDR3 is CASSLNRQGGFDEQYF. The CDR3 DNA is TGTGCCAGCAGCTTGAACAGACAGGGAGGTTTCGACGAGCAGTACTTC. The whole variable domain, filled in from reference TRBV7-9 and TRBJ2-7, reads DTGVSQNPRHKITKRGQNVTFRCDPISEHNRLYWYRQTLGQGPEFLTYFQNEAQLEKSRLLSDRFSAERPKGSFSTLEIQRTEQGDSAMYLCASSLNRQGGFDEQYFGPGTRLTVT.

This chain uses TRBV7-8 with TRBJ2-1, with 10 nucleotides matching TRBD2. The length of the CDR3 is 15 residues. Germline V gives CDR1 SGHVS, CDR2 FQNEAQ. Losses at the gene ends were 5 bases for V and 6 bases for J; bases not matched to a gene: 7. The DNA of the CDR3 is TGTGCCAGCAGCCCCCTAGCGGGAGTCGGCAATGAGCAGTTCTTC. Amino acid sequence: CASSPLAGVGNEQFF.

This clone was seen many times. The gene calls are TRBV11-2 and TRBJ1-3; D ambiguous. The V gene's germline CDR1 is SGHAT and CDR2 FQNNGV. V lost 8 bases and J 0 bases, leaving 8 bases between the germline ends. This CDR3 spans 13 amino acids. CDR3 sequence: CASRTSSGNTIYF. The CDR3 region has the DNA TGTGCCAGCCGTACAAGCTCTGGAAACACCATATATTTT.

V and J are TRBV5-6 and TRBJ2-7; TRBD1 matches at 10 bases. Germline V lookup: CDR1 SGHDT, CDR2 YYEEEE. This CDR3 is built from 16 residues. The J segment lost 4 bases and the V segment lost 3 bases, leaving 10 bases of the junction unmatched. The CDR3 protein is CASSSSGTGARYEQYF. The CDR3 coding sequence is TGTGCCAGCAGCTCCTCCGGGACAGGGGCGAGGTACGAGCAGTACTTC.

V is TRBV5-1 and J is TRBJ1-1; TRBD1 agrees at 7 bases. V was clipped by 4 bases and J by 8 bases; unmatched bases: 8. The CDR3 contains 13 residues. Germline values: CDR1 SGHRS, CDR2 YFSETQ. This CDR3 reads CASSTTGAREAFF. CDR3 coding DNA: TGCGCCAGCAGCACAACAGGGGCCCGAGAAGCTTTCTTT.

The V call is TRBV30, the J call TRBJ1-2; the D is unclear. V was trimmed by 0 bases and J by 8 bases, leaving 10 bases between them. Looked up from germline, CDR1 is GTSNPN and CDR2 is SVGIG (reference sequence). There are 12 residues in the CDR3. As DNA, the CDR3 is TGTGCCTGGAGTGTAGCAGCCCTCGGCTACACCTTC. Its translation is CAWSVAALGYTF.

This rearrangement joins TRBV5-1 to TRBJ2-1, with no clear D. Germline V gene sequence: CDR1 SGHRS, CDR2 YFSETQ. The CDR3 is 15 amino acids. V was cut by 4 bases and J by 4 bases, with 15 bases left in between. The CDR3 sequence is CASSPAVAAYNEQFF. As DNA, the CDR3 is TGCGCCAGCAGCCCCGCGGTCGCGGCGTACAATGAGCAGTTCTTC.

The CDR3 loop reads CASSLGGLADTEAFF. The CDR3 coding sequence is TGTGCCAGCTCGCTAGGGGGGCTGGCGGACACTGAAGCTTTCTTT. V and J are TRBV18 and TRBJ1-1; D perhaps matches TRBD1 (6 bases). With 6 bases removed from V and 3 bases from J, the gap between germline ends came to 17 bases. CDR1 and CDR2 (germline): KGHSH, LQKENI. The CDR3 is 15 amino acids. The variable domain in full, with the rest retrieved from reference TRBV18 and TRBJ1-1, is NAGVMQNPRHLVRRRGQEARLRCSPMKGHSHVYWYRQLPEEGLKFMVYLQKENIIDESGMPKERFSAEFPKEGPSILRIQQVVRGDSAAYFCASSLGGLADTEAFFGQGTRLTVV.

The CDR3: CASSPGQNAQPQHF. The CDR3 nucleotides read TGTGCCAGTAGCCCTGGACAGAACGCTCAGCCCCAGCATTTT. The chain has TRBV19 and TRBJ1-5; possible D gene TRBD1, 6 bases. Germline-derived CDR1 and CDR2 are LNHDA and SQIVND (reference sequence). The CDR3 spans 14 residues. V shed 6 bases and J shed 6 bases, with 15 bases lying between them.

The chain couples TRBV7-9 to TRBJ1-5; tentatively, D is TRBD1 (5 bases). The germline gives CDR1 SEHNR, CDR2 FQNEAQ (reference sequence). V lost 6 bases, J lost 2 bases, and 11 bases lay in between. CDR3 length equals 14 residues. CDR3 residues: CASSEGSGNQPQHF. CDR3 DNA: TGTGCCAGCAGTGAGGGGTCGGGCAATCAGCCCCAGCATTTT. The complete variable domain, with remaining parts taken from reference TRBV7-9 and TRBJ1-5, reads DTGVSQNPRHKITKRGQNVTFRCDPISEHNRLYWYRQTLGQGPEFLTYFQNEAQLEKSRLLSDRFSAERPKGSFSTLEIQRTEQGDSAMYLCASSEGSGNQPQHFGDGTRLSIL.

The rearrangement joins TRBV9 to TRBJ2-3; 11 nucleotides align to TRBD2. The CDR3 is 16 amino acids. Looked up from germline, CDR1 is SGDLS and CDR2 is YYNGEE. V was clipped by 0 bases and J by 2 bases; unmatched bases: 2. CDR3 protein: CASSVGLAGNTDTQYF. CDR3 DNA: TGTGCCAGCAGCGTAGGACTAGCGGGGAACACAGATACGCAGTATTTT.

This chain connects TRBV6-1 to TRBJ1-5; D uncertain. V dropped 7 bases and J dropped 5 bases, with 18 bases sitting between them. This CDR3 is built from 15 residues. Germline V gene sequence: CDR1 MNHNS, CDR2 SASEGT. CDR3 sequence: CASTEGLPIDQPQHF. The CDR3 nucleotides read TGTGCCAGCACCGAGGGCCTCCCTATAGATCAGCCCCAGCATTTT.